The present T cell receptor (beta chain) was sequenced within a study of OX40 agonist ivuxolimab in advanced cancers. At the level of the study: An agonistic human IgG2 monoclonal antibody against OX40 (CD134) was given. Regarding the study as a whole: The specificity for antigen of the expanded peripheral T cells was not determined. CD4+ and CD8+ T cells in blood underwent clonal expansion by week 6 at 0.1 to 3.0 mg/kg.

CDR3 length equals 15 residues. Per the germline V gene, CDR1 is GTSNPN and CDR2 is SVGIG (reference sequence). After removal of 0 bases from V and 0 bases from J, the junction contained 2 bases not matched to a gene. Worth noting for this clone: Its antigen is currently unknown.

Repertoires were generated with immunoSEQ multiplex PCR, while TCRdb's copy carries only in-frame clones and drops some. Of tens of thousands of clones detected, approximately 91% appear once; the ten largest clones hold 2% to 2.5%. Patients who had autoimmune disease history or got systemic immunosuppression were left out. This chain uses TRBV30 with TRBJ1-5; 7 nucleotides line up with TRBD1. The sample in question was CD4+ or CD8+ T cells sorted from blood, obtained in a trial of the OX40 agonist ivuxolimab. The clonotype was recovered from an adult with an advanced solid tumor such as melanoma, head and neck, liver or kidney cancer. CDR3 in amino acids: CAWSVGGHSNQPQHF. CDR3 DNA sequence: TGTGCCTGGAGTGTAGGGGGCCATAGCAATCAGCCCCAGCATTTT.